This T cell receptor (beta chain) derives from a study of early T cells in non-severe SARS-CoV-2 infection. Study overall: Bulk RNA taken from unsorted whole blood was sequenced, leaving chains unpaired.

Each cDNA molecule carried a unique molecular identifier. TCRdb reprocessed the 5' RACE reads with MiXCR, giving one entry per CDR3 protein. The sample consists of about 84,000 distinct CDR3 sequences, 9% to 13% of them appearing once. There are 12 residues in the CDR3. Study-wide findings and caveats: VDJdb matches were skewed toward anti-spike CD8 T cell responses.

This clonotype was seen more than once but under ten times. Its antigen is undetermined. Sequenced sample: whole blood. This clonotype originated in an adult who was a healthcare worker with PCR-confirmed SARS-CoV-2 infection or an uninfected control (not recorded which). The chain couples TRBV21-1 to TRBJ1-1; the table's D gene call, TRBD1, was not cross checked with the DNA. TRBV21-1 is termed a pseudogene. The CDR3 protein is CASGDKDTEAFF. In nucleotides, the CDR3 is TGTGCCAGCGGGGACAAGGACACTGAAGCTTTCTTT.